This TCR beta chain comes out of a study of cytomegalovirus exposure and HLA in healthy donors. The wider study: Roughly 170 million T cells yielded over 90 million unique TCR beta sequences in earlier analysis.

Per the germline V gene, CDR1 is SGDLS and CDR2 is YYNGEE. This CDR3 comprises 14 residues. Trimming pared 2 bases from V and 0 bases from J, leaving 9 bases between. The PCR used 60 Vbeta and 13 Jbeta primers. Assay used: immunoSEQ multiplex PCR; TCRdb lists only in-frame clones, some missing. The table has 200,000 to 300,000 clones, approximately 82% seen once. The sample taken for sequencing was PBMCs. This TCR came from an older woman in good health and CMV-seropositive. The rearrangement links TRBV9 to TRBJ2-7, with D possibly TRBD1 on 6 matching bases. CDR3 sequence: CASSVGHISYEQYF. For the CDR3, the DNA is TGTGCCAGCAGCGTGGGACACATCTCCTACGAGCAGTACTTC.